One sample yielded the 28 T cell receptor beta chains listed below, sequenced in a study of T-cell reconstitution after alpha-beta-depleted transplantation in children. A library of TCRbeta sequences, prepared with unique molecular identifiers, was generated. TCRdb used MiXCR to reprocess the PCR reads, holding one entry per CDR3 protein. Among under 100,000 distinct CDR3 sequences listed, 15% were seen once. The sequences come from PBMCs, mostly from graft donor cells, collected 180 days after TCRalphabeta/CD19-depleted stem cell transplant. The receptors come from a male patient aged 2 to 10 who had a stem cell transplant for acute lymphoblastic leukemia, so the T cells may come from the graft donor.

This clonotype was detected ten times or more. The chain employs TRBV20-1 and TRBJ2-5; D is possibly TRBD1 or TRBD2 (6 bases each). This CDR3 has 14 amino acids. CDR1 and CDR2 from the germline V gene are DFQATT and SNEGSKA (reference sequence). V lost 1 base to trimming and J lost 4 bases, with 13 bases between them. The CDR3 reads CSARVGGLRETQYF. As DNA, the CDR3 is TGCAGTGCTAGAGTTGGGGGGCTAAGAGAGACCCAGTACTTC.

This chain connects TRBV5-1 to TRBJ2-1; 10 bases fit TRBD2. Germline V gene lookup returns CDR1 SGHRS and CDR2 YFSETQ. The CDR3 length is 16 residues. With 2 bases clipped from V and 4 bases from J, the junction kept 6 bases outside the gene matches. The CDR3 DNA follows: TGCGCCAGCAGCTTTGGAGCGGGGGGGCCGTACAATGAGCAGTTCTTC. Translating it yields CASSFGAGGPYNEQFF.

This clonotype has a handful of counts. The chain is built from TRBV12-3 or TRBV12-4 and TRBJ1-5; 9 bases match TRBD1. Trimming took 4 bases from V and 2 from J; bases not matched to a gene: 12. This CDR3 has 18 amino acids. CDR3 in DNA: TGTGCCAGCAGTTCGGGACAGGGTTTAAGGGTTGGCAATCAGCCCCAGCATTTT. Protein: CASSSGQGLRVGNQPQHF.

This clonotype is classed as medium-sized (0.01 to 0.1%). The chain is built from TRBV7-9 and TRBJ2-1; unclear D gene. Trimming took off 5 bases at V and 6 bases at J, with 23 bases between the two ends. The CDR3 spans 17 residues. The germline V gene encodes CDR1 SEHNR and CDR2 FQNEAQ (reference sequence). The CDR3: CASSPRSSGFVANEQFF. CDR3 coding DNA: TGTGCCAGCAGCCCAAGGTCGTCCGGGTTTGTCGCCAATGAGCAGTTCTTC.

This chain links TRBV7-9 with TRBJ1-1, with TRBD1 as a possible D gene (6 bases). This CDR3 has 14 residues. The germline V gene encodes CDR1 SEHNR and CDR2 FQNEAQ (reference sequence). V was trimmed by 4 bases and J by 6 bases, leaving 15 bases between them. DNA for the CDR3: TGTGCCAGCAGCTCATTGACAGGCGCCGCTGAAGCTTTCTTT. Protein: CASSSLTGAAEAFF. Full variable domain (outside the CDR3, taken from reference TRBV7-9 and TRBJ1-1): DTGVSQNPRHKITKRGQNVTFRCDPISEHNRLYWYRQTLGQGPEFLTYFQNEAQLEKSRLLSDRFSAERPKGSFSTLEIQRTEQGDSAMYLCASSSLTGAAEAFFGQGTRLTVV.

This chain links TRBV20-1 with TRBJ2-7, with TRBD1 identical over 8 bases. Germline V lookup: CDR1 DFQATT, CDR2 SNEGSKA (reference sequence). Unmatched junction bases numbered 13, after V lost 6 bases and J lost 6 bases. The CDR3 length is 14 residues. CDR3 DNA sequence: TGCAGTGCCCCCGGAGGACAGGGAATTTTCGAGCAGTACTTC. It is translated as CSAPGGQGIFEQYF.

This clonotype turned up a few times. The chain combines TRBV10-3 with TRBJ1-2; D is unresolved. The CDR3 loop spans 16 amino acids. In germline, CDR1 is ENHRY, CDR2 SYGVKD. The V and J ends lost 2 bases and 2 bases respectively, with 15 bases between them. The CDR3 coding sequence is TGTGCCATCAGTGAGGGGGTGGCGGGTGCCAACTATGGCTACACCTTC. This encodes CAISEGVAGANYGYTF.

This clonotype was seen only a few times. The V call is TRBV6-2 or TRBV6-3, the J call TRBJ1-5, with 7 bases identical to TRBD1. Trimming removed 4 bases from V and 7 bases from J; junction bases left unmatched: 7. There are 14 residues in the CDR3. The germline CDR1 and CDR2 sequences are MNHEY and SVGEGT. For the CDR3, the DNA is TGTGCCAGCAGTTTCCTGATACAGGGGCAGCCCCAGCATTTT. Translating it yields CASSFLIQGQPQHF.

There are a few counts of this clonotype. This sequence joins TRBV5-1 and TRBJ1-1; 9 positions match TRBD1. The CDR3 contains 14 residues. After removal of 3 bases from V and 7 bases from J, the junction contained 7 bases not matched to a gene. Germline V gene lookup returns CDR1 SGHRS and CDR2 YFSETQ. The chain's CDR3 is CASSSGQGENEAFF. The CDR3 DNA follows: TGCGCCAGCAGCTCGGGACAGGGCGAGAATGAAGCTTTCTTT.

This clonotype has more than one count but fewer than ten. The J gene is TRBJ2-3, the V gene TRBV5-1, with D maybe TRBD2 (7 bases). Germline assignment: CDR1 SGHRS and CDR2 YFSETQ. The CDR3 totals 16 residues. V shed 4 bases and J shed 2 bases, with 17 bases lying between them. The CDR3 protein is CASSNRGGGFTDTQYF. In DNA, the CDR3 is TGCGCCAGCAGCAACCGAGGGGGGGGATTCACAGATACGCAGTATTTT.

CDR3 protein: CASSERVRDQPQHF. DNA of the CDR3: TGTGCCAGCAGTGAAAGGGTGAGGGATCAGCCCCAGCATTTT. The rearrangement links TRBV2 to TRBJ1-5; D is ambiguous. Germline CDR1 is SNHLY and CDR2 is FYNNEI. This CDR3 comprises 14 residues. V was cut by 2 bases and J by 5 bases, with 10 bases left in between. Looking up the rest from reference TRBV2 and TRBJ1-5 gives the full variable domain: EPEVTQTPSHQVTQMGQEVILRCVPISNHLYFYWYRQILGQKVEFLVSFYNNEISEKSEIFDDQFSVERPDGSNFTLKIRSTKLEDSAMYFCASSERVRDQPQHFGDGTRLSIL.

There are many counts of this clonotype. The chain has TRBV20-1 and TRBJ1-5; D not certain. The V end was cut by 6 bases, the J end by 0 bases, with 15 bases between. CDR3 length: 15 residues. In germline, CDR1 is DFQATT, CDR2 SNEGSKA (reference sequence). This CDR3 is CSALPVDDSNQPQHF. The CDR3 nucleotides read TGCAGTGCCCTTCCAGTCGACGATAGCAATCAGCCCCAGCATTTT.

This clonotype was seen a few times. V gene TRBV12-3 or TRBV12-4 combines with J gene TRBJ2-5, with no clear D. The V end was cut by 3 bases, the J end by 2 bases, with 13 bases between. The CDR3 covers 15 residues. Here the CDR3 reads CASSFSLSWQETQYF. The CDR3 region has the DNA TGTGCCAGCAGTTTCTCCCTGAGCTGGCAAGAGACCCAGTACTTC.

The chain carries TRBV7-2 and TRBJ2-3; 9 bases are shared with TRBD1. Trimming took 5 bases from V and 1 from J; bases not matched to a gene: 7. The CDR3 length is 16 residues. Looked up from germline, CDR1 is SGHTA and CDR2 is FQGNSA. The CDR3 region has the DNA TGTGCCAGCAGCAAGTCTCGGACAGGGGGCACAGATACGCAGTATTTT. It codes for CASSKSRTGGTDTQYF.

CDR3 region: CASSFASGYEQYF. CDR3 coding DNA: TGTGCCAGCAGCTTTGCTAGCGGCTACGAGCAGTACTTC. The chain couples TRBV7-2 to TRBJ2-7; 7 bases are shared with TRBD2. Germline CDR1 reads SGHTA; CDR2 reads FQGNSA. V shed 3 bases and J 3 bases; nucleotides not matched to a gene: 2. The CDR3 contains 13 residues.

This clonotype appeared a few times. The V and J genes are TRBV24-1 and TRBJ2-5, with TRBD1 identical over 7 bases. Germline values: CDR1 KGHDR, CDR2 SFDVKD. The CDR3 is 15 residues long. Losses at the gene ends were 4 bases for V and 2 bases for J; bases not matched to a gene: 6. The CDR3 protein is CATSELDREQETQYF. The CDR3 DNA sequence: TGTGCCACCAGTGAATTAGACAGGGAACAAGAGACCCAGTACTTC.

This clonotype was found many times. The chain uses TRBV7-2 and TRBJ1-2; 7 bases align to TRBD1. CDR1 and CDR2 (germline): SGHTA, FQGNSA. The V gene end was trimmed by 5 bases and the J gene end by 4 bases; junction bases not matched to a gene: 13. The CDR3 consists of 16 residues. Here the CDR3 DNA reads TGTGCCAGCAGCCAGGCCCAGGGGGTCATCCGCTATGGCTACACCTTC. Its translation: CASSQAQGVIRYGYTF.

This clonotype has a count of ten or more. The chain joins TRBV7-2 to TRBJ1-2; D ambiguous. The V end lost 0 bases, the J end lost 0 bases, and 5 bases lay between the germline ends. Germline lookup yields CDR1 SGHTA and CDR2 FQGNSA. The CDR3 extends over 14 amino acids. CDR3 nucleotides: TGTGCCAGCAGCTTAGCGACACCTAACTATGGCTACACCTTC. Translating it yields CASSLATPNYGYTF. The full variable domain, in which reference TRBV7-2 and TRBJ1-2 provide the parts outside the CDR3, is GAGVSQSPSNKVTEKGKDVELRCDPISGHTALYWYRQSLGQGLEFLIYFQGNSAPDKSGLPSDRFSAERTGGSVSTLTIQRTQQEDSAVYLCASSLATPNYGYTFGSGTRLTVV.

This clonotype has a handful of counts. CDR3 loop: CASSPATGDNSPLHF. CDR3 coding DNA: TGCGCCAGCAGCCCGGCGACAGGGGATAATTCACCCCTCCACTTT. The J gene is TRBJ1-6, the V gene TRBV5-1; 8 bases line up with TRBD1. This CDR3 is built from 15 residues. After removal of 4 bases from V and 5 bases from J, the junction contained 5 bases not matched to a gene. Germline V lookup: CDR1 SGHRS, CDR2 YFSETQ.

CDR3 nucleotide sequence: TGTGCCAGCAGTTCCAGGGTCGGGAACGAGCAGTACTTC. Amino acid sequence: CASSSRVGNEQYF. The chain couples TRBV6-5 to TRBJ2-7; the D gene could be TRBD1 or TRBD2 (5 bases each). V was pared by 4 bases and J by 5 bases, with 12 bases between. Looked up from germline, CDR1 is MNHEY and CDR2 is SVGAGI. There are 13 residues in the CDR3.

V usage is TRBV11-2 and J usage is TRBJ1-5, with TRBD1 as a possible D gene (5 bases). CDR1 and CDR2 (germline): SGHAT, FQNNGV. This CDR3 comprises 18 residues. V lost 2 bases and J lost 0, with 17 bases in between. CDR3 protein: CASSLYHLGGGSNQPQHF. CDR3 nucleotide sequence: TGTGCCAGCAGCTTATACCATCTGGGGGGGGGTAGCAATCAGCCCCAGCATTTT. Based on the CDR3 plus reference TRBV11-2 and TRBJ1-5, the full variable domain is EAGVAQSPRYKIIEKRQSVAFWCNPISGHATLYWYQQILGQGPKLLIQFQNNGVVDDSQLPKDRFSAERLKGVDSTLKIQPAKLEDSAVYLCASSLYHLGGGSNQPQHFGDGTRLSIL.

This clonotype has at least ten counts. The J gene is TRBJ1-2, the V gene TRBV5-1; the D is unclear. The CDR3 is 13 amino acids. Germline CDR1 reads SGHRS; CDR2 reads YFSETQ. Trimming shortened V by 3 bases and J by 4 bases, and 10 bases separated the two germline ends. The CDR3 loop reads CASSSGGFYGYTF. The DNA for the CDR3 is TGCGCCAGCAGCTCCGGAGGGTTCTATGGCTACACCTTC.

This clonotype was seen more than once but under ten times. The chain recombines TRBV20-1 with TRBJ2-7; a weak D match, TRBD1 (5 bases). Germline V CDR1 and CDR2: DFQATT, SNEGSKA (reference sequence). Between the trimmed V and J ends, which lost 3 bases and 2 bases, there was a span of 14 bases. This CDR3 spans 14 amino acids. The CDR3 DNA follows: TGCAGTGCTAGGGGCAGGGATAGGGCCTACGAGCAGTACTTC. It is translated as CSARGRDRAYEQYF.

This clonotype was observed many times. The gene calls are TRBV12-3 or TRBV12-4 and TRBJ2-1; D is perhaps TRBD1 (6 bases). CDR3 length: 13 residues. Trimming took 7 bases from V and 3 from J, leaving 10 bases between them. CDR3 loop: CASNQGYYNEQFF. The CDR3 region has the DNA TGTGCCAGCAATCAGGGGTACTACAATGAGCAGTTCTTC.

This clonotype has at least ten counts. The chain couples TRBV5-6 to TRBJ2-2; tentatively, D is TRBD1 or TRBD2 (5 bases each). Germline V CDR1 and CDR2: SGHDT, YYEEEE. This CDR3 is 19 amino acids long. Between the trimmed V and J ends, which lost 3 bases and 0 bases, there was a span of 21 bases. For the CDR3, the DNA is TGTGCCAGCAGCTCTGGGGGAGCATATCAAATCGCGAACACCGGGGAGCTGTTTTTT. Translation gives CASSSGGAYQIANTGELFF.

This clonotype was counted a few times. Written as DNA, the CDR3 is TGTGCCAGCAGCACGAATGGCAGGGGCTTTAACGAGCAGTACTTC. Its translation is CASSTNGRGFNEQYF. The rearrangement uses TRBV7-9 and TRBJ2-7; D might be TRBD1 (6 bases). The CDR3 covers 15 residues. The germline V and J ends were trimmed by 5 bases and 5 bases, with 19 bases remaining between them. Per the germline V gene, CDR1 is SEHNR and CDR2 is FQNEAQ (reference sequence).

V usage is TRBV6-5 and J usage is TRBJ1-5; 11 nucleotides agree with TRBD1. Looked up from germline, CDR1 is MNHEY and CDR2 is SVGAGI. V shed 5 bases and J 6 bases; nucleotides not matched to a gene: 6. The CDR3 totals 15 residues. The chain's CDR3 is CASSMDRGRFQPQHF. CDR3 bases: TGTGCCAGCAGTATGGACAGGGGGCGGTTTCAGCCCCAGCATTTT.

This clonotype turned up a few times. The rearrangement joins TRBV20-1 to TRBJ2-1, with D perhaps TRBD2 (6 bases). The CDR3 runs to 13 residues. Germline V CDR1 and CDR2: DFQATT, SNEGSKA (reference sequence). Trimming removed 3 bases from V and 0 bases from J, with 6 bases in between. CDR3 sequence: CSASGGSYNEQFF. The DNA for the CDR3 is TGCAGTGCTAGCGGGGGCTCCTACAATGAGCAGTTCTTC.